The rows below give T cell receptor beta chains drawn from one sample of a study of blood T cell repertoires in COVID-19. Measured with immunoSEQ multiplex PCR; TCRdb has only the in-frame clones, and not every one. This table has about 160,000 clones, 75% to 90% appearing once. Sequencing was carried out using peripheral blood. All receptors come from a woman older than 75 with active or convalescent COVID-19. Both conserved end residues are part of each CDR3. The order of the fields is CDR3 protein, CDR3 DNA, D gene, J gene, V gene, clone size. D genes are given only for firm matches. Expanded clones are given a class, and other clones once, few, many or no size at all.

CASSLGQDPGYF | TGTGCCAGCAGCCTAGGACAGGACCCAGGGTATTTT | TRBD1 | TRBJ2-3 | TRBV5-6 | few
CASSLGSTNTGELFF | TGTGCCAGCAGCTTAGGCAGTACGAACACCGGGGAGCTGTTTTTT | NA | TRBJ2-2 | TRBV7-2 | many
CASSQARKTADTQYF | TGTGCCAGCAGCCAAGCGAGGAAAACGGCAGATACGCAGTATTTT | NA | TRBJ2-3 | TRBV14 | once
CASLGQGELPTSTDTQYF | TGCGCCAGCCTAGGACAGGGTGAACTACCAACTAGCACAGATACGCAGTATTTT | TRBD1 | TRBJ2-3 | TRBV10-2 | once
CAITGGYGYTF | TGTGCTATCACAGGGGGGTACGGCTACACCTTC | TRBD1 | TRBJ1-2 | TRBV10-3 | NA
CASSQTGTGLHSPLHF | TGTGCCAGCAGCCAGACCGGGACAGGGTTACATTCACCCCTCCACTTT | TRBD1 | TRBJ1-6 | TRBV3-1/TRBV3-2 | NA
CASSSGATEAFF | TGTGCCAGCAGCTCAGGGGCCACTGAAGCTTTCTTT | NA | TRBJ1-1 | TRBV6-6 | NA
CASNGQGNTGELFF | TGCGCCAGCAACGGACAGGGGAACACCGGGGAGCTGTTTTTT | TRBD1 | TRBJ2-2 | TRBV5-1 | NA
CASSLDTNYGYTF | TGTGCCAGCAGCTTGGACACTAACTATGGCTACACCTTC | NA | TRBJ1-2 | TRBV7-2 | NA
CASLGQGLNEQFF | TGTGCCAGCCTTGGACAGGGACTCAATGAGCAGTTCTTC | TRBD1 | TRBJ2-1 | TRBV18 | once
CASIWGPDRVDEQFF | TGTGCCAGCATCTGGGGTCCGGACAGGGTGGATGAGCAGTTCTTC | TRBD1 | TRBJ2-1 | TRBV2 | NA
CASSRTATNYGYTF | TGTGCCAGTAGTAGGACTGCTACTAACTATGGCTACACCTTC | NA | TRBJ1-2 | TRBV19 | NA
CASSWSPGNTEAFF | TGTGCCAGCAGCTGGTCACCAGGGAACACTGAAGCTTTCTTT | NA | TRBJ1-1 | TRBV7-2 | NA
CASSPWGTAYDEQFF | TGTGCCAGCAGCCCCTGGGGGACAGCGTACGATGAGCAGTTCTTC | TRBD1 | TRBJ2-1 | TRBV9 | NA
CASSLGDAGSIYGYTF | TGTGCCAGCAGCTTGGGAGATGCGGGGAGCATCTATGGCTACACCTTC | NA | TRBJ1-2 | TRBV5-4 | once
CASSPMRFQETQYF | TGTGCCAGCTCACCAATGAGATTCCAAGAGACCCAGTACTTC | NA | TRBJ2-5 | TRBV18 | NA
CASKKWVGAHQETQYF | TGTGCCAGCAAAAAGTGGGTGGGGGCGCACCAAGAGACCCAGTACTTC | NA | TRBJ2-5 | TRBV27 | NA
CASSQDRGTSNYGYTF | TGTGCCAGCAGCCAAGATCGGGGTACATCTAACTATGGCTACACCTTC | NA | TRBJ1-2 | TRBV3-1/TRBV3-2 | NA
CASRPGTATGELFF | TGTGCCAGCAGACCCGGGACAGCCACCGGGGAGCTGTTTTTT | TRBD1 | TRBJ2-2 | TRBV3-1/TRBV3-2 | once
CASSPRLANSYEQYF | TGTGCCAGCAGCCCCCGACTAGCTAACTCCTACGAGCAGTACTTC | TRBD2 | TRBJ2-7 | TRBV13 | NA
CASSTGGRLVDTEAFF | TGTGCCAGTAGTACCGGGGGGCGCCTCGTTGACACTGAAGCTTTCTTT | NA | TRBJ1-1 | TRBV19 | NA
CASSMPGTGGANSPLHF | TGTGCCAGTAGTATGCCCGGGACAGGGGGAGCTAATTCACCCCTCCACTTT | TRBD1 | TRBJ1-6 | TRBV19 | NA
CASSLGQGNSPLHF | TGCGCCAGCAGCTTGGGACAGGGTAATTCACCCCTCCACTTT | TRBD1 | TRBJ1-6 | TRBV4-1 | NA
CASSYYRRGNPEAFF | TGTGCCAGCAGTTACTACAGGAGGGGAAACCCTGAAGCTTTCTTT | NA | TRBJ1-1 | TRBV6-5 | once
CASSRAGSSYEQYF | TGTGCCAGCAGTCGCGCGGGTTCCTCCTACGAGCAGTACTTC | NA | TRBJ2-7 | TRBV25-1 | NA
CASSPDRANYGYTF | TGTGCCAGCAGCCCCGACAGAGCTAACTATGGCTACACCTTC | NA | TRBJ1-2 | TRBV14 | NA